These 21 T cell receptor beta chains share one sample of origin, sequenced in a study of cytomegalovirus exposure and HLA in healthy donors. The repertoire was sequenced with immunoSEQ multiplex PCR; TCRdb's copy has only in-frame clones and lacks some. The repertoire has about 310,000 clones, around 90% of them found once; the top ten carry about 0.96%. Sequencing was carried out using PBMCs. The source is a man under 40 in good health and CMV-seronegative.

The CDR3 nucleotides are TGTGCCAGCAGTTCTACAGGGGTAGGCACTGAAGCTTTCTTT. Residues: CASSSTGVGTEAFF. This chain links TRBV2 with TRBJ1-1; 7 bases map to TRBD1. Germline V lookup: CDR1 SNHLY, CDR2 FYNNEI. After removal of 5 bases from V and 4 bases from J, the junction contained 7 bases not matched to a gene. The CDR3 is 14 amino acids.

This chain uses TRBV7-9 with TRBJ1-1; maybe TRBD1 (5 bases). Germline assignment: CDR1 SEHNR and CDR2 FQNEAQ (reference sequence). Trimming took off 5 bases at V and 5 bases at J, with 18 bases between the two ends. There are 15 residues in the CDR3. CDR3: CASSDNRWKGTEAFF. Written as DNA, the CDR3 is TGTGCCAGCAGCGATAACAGGTGGAAGGGGACTGAAGCTTTCTTT.

CDR3 protein: CASTSIKGQAIMIGELFF. The CDR3, as DNA: TGTGCCAGCACCTCGATAAAAGGACAGGCAATTATGATCGGGGAGCTGTTTTTT. The V and J genes are TRBV11-2 and TRBJ2-2; 7 bases match TRBD1. Germline trimming cut 7 bases from V and 7 bases from J; bases unmatched to any gene: 21. Germline CDR1 SGHAT, CDR2 FQNNGV. This CDR3 region has 18 residues.

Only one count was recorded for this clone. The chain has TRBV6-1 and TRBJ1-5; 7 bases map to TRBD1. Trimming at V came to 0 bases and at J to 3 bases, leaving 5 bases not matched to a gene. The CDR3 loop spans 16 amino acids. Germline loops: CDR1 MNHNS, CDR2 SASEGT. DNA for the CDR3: TGTGCCAGCAGTGAAGCGACAGGGATTCCCAATCAGCCCCAGCATTTT. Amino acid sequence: CASSEATGIPNQPQHF.

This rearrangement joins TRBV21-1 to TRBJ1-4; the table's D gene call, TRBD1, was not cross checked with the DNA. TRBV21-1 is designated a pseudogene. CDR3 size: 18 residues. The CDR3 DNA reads TGTGCCAGCAGCACCTGGGGGACAGGGCCCGCAACTAATGAAAAACTGTTTTTT. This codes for CASSTWGTGPATNEKLFF.

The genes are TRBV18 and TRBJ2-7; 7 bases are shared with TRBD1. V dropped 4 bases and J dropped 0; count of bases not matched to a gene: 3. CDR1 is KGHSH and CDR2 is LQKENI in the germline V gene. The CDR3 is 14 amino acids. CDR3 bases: TGTGCCAGCTCACGGGCAGGGGGCTCCTACGAGCAGTACTTC. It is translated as CASSRAGGSYEQYF. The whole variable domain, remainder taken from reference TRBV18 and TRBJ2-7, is NAGVMQNPRHLVRRRGQEARLRCSPMKGHSHVYWYRQLPEEGLKFMVYLQKENIIDESGMPKERFSAEFPKEGPSILRIQQVVRGDSAAYFCASSRAGGSYEQYFGPGTRLTVT.

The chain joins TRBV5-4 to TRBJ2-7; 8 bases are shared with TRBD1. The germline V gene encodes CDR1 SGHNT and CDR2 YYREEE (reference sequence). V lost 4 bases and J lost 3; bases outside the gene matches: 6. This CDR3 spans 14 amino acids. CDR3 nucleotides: TGTGCCAGCAGCCCCGGACAGGGCAACTACGAGCAGTACTTC. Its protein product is CASSPGQGNYEQYF.

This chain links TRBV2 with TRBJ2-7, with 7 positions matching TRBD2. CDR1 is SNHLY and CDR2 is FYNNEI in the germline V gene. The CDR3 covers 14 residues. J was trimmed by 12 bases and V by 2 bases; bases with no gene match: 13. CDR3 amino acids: CASSEKGGRFDLYF. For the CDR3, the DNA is TGTGCCAGCAGTGAAAAGGGAGGGAGGTTTGATTTGTACTTC.

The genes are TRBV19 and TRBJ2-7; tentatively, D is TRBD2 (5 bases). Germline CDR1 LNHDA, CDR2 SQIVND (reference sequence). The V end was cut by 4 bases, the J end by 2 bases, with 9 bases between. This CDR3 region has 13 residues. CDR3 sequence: CASSRGAAYEQYF. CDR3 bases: TGTGCCAGTAGTAGGGGAGCCGCCTACGAGCAGTACTTC.

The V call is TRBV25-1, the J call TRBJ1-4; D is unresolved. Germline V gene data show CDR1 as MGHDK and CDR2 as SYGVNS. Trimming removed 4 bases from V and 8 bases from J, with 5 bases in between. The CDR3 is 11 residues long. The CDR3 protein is CASSAREKLFF. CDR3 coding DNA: TGTGCCAGCAGTGCTCGGGAAAAACTGTTTTTT.

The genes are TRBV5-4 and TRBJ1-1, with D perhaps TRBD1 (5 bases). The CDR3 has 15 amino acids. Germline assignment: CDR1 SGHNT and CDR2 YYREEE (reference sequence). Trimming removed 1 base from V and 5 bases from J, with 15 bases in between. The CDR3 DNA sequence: TGTGCCAGCAGCTTGAAGACAGACATAAAGACTGAAGCTTTCTTT. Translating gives CASSLKTDIKTEAFF. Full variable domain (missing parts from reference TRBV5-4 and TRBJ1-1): ETGVTQSPTHLIKTRGQQVTLRCSSQSGHNTVSWYQQALGQGPQFIFQYYREEENGRGNFPPRFSGLQFPNYSSELNVNALELDDSALYLCASSLKTDIKTEAFFGQGTRLTVV.

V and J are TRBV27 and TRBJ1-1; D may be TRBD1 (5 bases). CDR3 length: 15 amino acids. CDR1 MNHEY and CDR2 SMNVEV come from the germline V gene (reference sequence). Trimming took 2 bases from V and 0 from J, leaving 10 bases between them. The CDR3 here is CASSLAGLMNTEAFF. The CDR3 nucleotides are TGTGCCAGCAGTTTAGCAGGGCTCATGAACACTGAAGCTTTCTTT.

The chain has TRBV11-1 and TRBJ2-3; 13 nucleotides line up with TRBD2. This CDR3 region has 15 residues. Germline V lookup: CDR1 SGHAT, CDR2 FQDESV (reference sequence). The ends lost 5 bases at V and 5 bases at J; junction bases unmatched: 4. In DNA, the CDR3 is TGTGCCAGCAGCAGACTAGCGGGGGGAGAAGATACGCAGTATTTT. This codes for CASSRLAGGEDTQYF.

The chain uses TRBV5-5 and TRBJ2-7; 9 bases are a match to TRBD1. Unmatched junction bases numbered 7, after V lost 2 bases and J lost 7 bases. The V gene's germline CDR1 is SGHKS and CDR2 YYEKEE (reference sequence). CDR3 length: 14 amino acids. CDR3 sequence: CASSLRTGVSEQYF. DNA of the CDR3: TGTGCCAGCAGCTTACGGACAGGGGTCTCAGAGCAGTACTTC.

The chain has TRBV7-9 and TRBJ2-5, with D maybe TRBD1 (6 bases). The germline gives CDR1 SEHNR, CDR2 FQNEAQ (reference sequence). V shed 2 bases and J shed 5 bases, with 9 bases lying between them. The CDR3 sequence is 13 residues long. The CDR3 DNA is TGTGCCAGCAGCTTAAGGGGGAGCGAGACCCAGTACTTC. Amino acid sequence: CASSLRGSETQYF.

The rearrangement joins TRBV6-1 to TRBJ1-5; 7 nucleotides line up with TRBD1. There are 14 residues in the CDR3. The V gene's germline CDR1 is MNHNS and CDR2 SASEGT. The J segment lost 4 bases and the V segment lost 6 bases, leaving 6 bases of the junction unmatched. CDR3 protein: CASREQGLNQPQHF. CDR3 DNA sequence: TGTGCCAGCAGAGAACAGGGGTTGAATCAGCCCCAGCATTTT.

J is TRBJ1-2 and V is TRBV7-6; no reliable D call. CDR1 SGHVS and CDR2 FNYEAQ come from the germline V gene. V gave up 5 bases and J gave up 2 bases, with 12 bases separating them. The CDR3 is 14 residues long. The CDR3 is CASSLKIPNYGYTF. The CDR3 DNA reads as TGTGCCAGCAGCCTAAAGATCCCGAACTATGGCTACACCTTC.

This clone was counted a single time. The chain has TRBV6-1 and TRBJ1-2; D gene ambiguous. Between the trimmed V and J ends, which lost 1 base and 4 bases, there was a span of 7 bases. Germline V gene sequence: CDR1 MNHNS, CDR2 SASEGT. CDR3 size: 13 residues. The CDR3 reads CASSEVGLYGYTF. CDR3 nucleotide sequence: TGTGCCAGCAGTGAAGTTGGCCTCTATGGCTACACCTTC.

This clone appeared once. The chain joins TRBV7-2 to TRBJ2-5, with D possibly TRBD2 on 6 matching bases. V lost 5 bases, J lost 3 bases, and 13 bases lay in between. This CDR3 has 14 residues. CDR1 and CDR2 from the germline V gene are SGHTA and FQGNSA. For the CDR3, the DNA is TGTGCCAGCAGCCGAGGGACTTTTAAAGAGACCCAGTACTTC. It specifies CASSRGTFKETQYF.

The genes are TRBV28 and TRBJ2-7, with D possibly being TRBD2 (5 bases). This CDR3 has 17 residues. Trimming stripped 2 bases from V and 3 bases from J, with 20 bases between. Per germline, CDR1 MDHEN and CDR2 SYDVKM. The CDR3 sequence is CASSLGPGLPGFYEQYF. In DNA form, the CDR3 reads TGTGCCAGCAGTTTAGGCCCTGGACTCCCCGGATTCTACGAGCAGTACTTC.

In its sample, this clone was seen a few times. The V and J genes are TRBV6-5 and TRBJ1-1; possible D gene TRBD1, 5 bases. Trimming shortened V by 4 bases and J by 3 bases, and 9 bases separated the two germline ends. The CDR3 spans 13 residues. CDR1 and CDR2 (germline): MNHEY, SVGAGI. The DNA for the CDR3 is TGTGCCAGCAGTTGGACAAGATACACTGAAGCTTTCTTT. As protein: CASSWTRYTEAFF.